The clone carrying this T cell receptor (beta chain) was detected only a few times. Its specificity is unknown. One entry per CDR3 protein results from TCRdb running MiXCR on the 5' RACE reads. The table records about 900,000 distinct CDR3 sequences, around 12% of them present only once. The CDR3 runs to 15 residues. Trimming took off 3 bases at V and 2 bases at J, with 12 bases between the two ends. CDR1 and CDR2 from the germline V gene are SGHRS and YFSETQ. This record comes from a study of identical twins. Study-wide findings and caveats: In monozygotic twins, models underestimated the sharing of out-of-frame TCR alpha. These conclusions were based on statistical analysis (cross-sectional, not following the same donors). While abundant cord blood beta clonotypes carried fewer insertions, memory repertoires showed no such pattern.

Healthy Caucasians were all of the donors. Separately, the same data were catalogued under a study of yellow fever vaccine responses in identical twins.

The material sequenced was PBMCs. The genes are TRBV5-1 and TRBJ2-1; a weak D match, TRBD2 (5 bases). The TCR was taken from a woman under 30 in good health. CDR3 region: CASSSPSGPYNEQFF. The CDR3 coding sequence is TGCGCCAGCAGCTCACCCAGCGGACCCTACAATGAGCAGTTCTTC.